The clone carrying this T cell receptor beta chain occurred many times. TCRdb re-analysed the RT-PCR reads in MiXCR, keeping a single row per CDR3 protein. The repertoire consists of around 700,000 distinct CDR3 sequences, with approximately 15% occurring once and the leading ten covering around 3.3%. Germline trimming cut 8 bases from V and 7 bases from J; bases unmatched to any gene: 14. This CDR3 region has 16 residues. The TCR comes from a female donor in good health, serving as a healthy control. V is TRBV12-3 or TRBV12-4 and J is TRBJ2-2; 9 bases are shared with TRBD2. The sequenced material came from memory CD4+ T cells from blood. CDR3 sequence reads: CASRPHSGRTDGELFF. As DNA, the CDR3 is TGTGCCAGCCGCCCCCACAGCGGGAGGACGGACGGGGAGCTGTTTTTT.